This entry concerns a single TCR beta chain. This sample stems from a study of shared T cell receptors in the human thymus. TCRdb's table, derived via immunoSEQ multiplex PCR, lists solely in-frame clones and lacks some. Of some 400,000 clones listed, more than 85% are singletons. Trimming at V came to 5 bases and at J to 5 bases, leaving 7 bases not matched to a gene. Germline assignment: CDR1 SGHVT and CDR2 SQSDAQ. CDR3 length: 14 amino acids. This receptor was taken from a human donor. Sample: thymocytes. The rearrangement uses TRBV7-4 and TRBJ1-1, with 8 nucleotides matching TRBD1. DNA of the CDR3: TGTGCCAGCAGCCCCAGACAGGGGTGGACTGAAGCTTTCTTT. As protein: CASSPRQGWTEAFF.